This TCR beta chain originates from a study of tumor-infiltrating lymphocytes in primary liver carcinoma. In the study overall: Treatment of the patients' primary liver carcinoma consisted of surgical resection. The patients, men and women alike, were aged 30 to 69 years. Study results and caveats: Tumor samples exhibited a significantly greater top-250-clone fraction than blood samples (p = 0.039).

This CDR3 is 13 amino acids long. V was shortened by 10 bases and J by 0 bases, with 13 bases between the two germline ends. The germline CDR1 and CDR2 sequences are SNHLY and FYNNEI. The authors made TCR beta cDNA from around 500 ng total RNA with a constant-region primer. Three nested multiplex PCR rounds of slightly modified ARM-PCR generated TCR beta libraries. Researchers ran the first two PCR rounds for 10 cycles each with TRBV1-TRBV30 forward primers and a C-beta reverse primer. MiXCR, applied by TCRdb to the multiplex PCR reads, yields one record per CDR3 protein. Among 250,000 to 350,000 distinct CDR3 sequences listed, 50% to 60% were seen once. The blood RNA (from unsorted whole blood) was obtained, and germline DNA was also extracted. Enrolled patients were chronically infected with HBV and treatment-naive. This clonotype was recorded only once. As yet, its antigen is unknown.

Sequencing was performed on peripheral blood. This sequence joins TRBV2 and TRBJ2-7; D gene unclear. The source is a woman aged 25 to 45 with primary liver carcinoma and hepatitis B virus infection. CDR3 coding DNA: TGTGCCAACATGCTACCTCTCTCCTACGAGCAGTACTTC. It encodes CANMLPLSYEQYF.